The 9 T cell receptor beta chains below all came from one sample that was sequenced in a study of T-cell reconstitution after alpha-beta-depleted transplantation in children. Unique molecular identifiers were incorporated when the TCRbeta library was constructed. TCRdb used MiXCR to reprocess the PCR reads, holding one entry per CDR3 protein. The sample contains about 640,000 distinct CDR3 sequences, approximately 12% of which appear only once. Sequenced here: PBMCs, mostly from graft donor cells, sampled 360 days after TCRalphabeta/CD19-depleted stem cell transplant. Source of these receptors: a male patient between 5 and 17 years old who had a stem cell transplant for acute myeloid leukemia, so the T cells may come from the graft donor.

The gene calls are TRBV7-9 and TRBJ2-5, with TRBD2 matching over 11 bases. With V trimmed by 6 bases and J by 2 bases, 8 bases remained unmatched. CDR3 size: 16 residues. Per the germline V gene, CDR1 is SEHNR and CDR2 is FQNEAQ (reference sequence). The CDR3 region is CASRLFLAGGQETQYF. The CDR3 DNA sequence: TGTGCCAGCAGACTATTCCTAGCGGGAGGACAAGAGACCCAGTACTTC.

In its sample, this clonotype was seen many times. This chain links TRBV5-6 with TRBJ2-5; 10 nucleotides agree with TRBD2. Germline V lookup: CDR1 SGHDT, CDR2 YYEEEE. The trim removed 2 bases at V and 3 bases at J, leaving 7 bases unmatched. The CDR3 contains 16 residues. In DNA, the CDR3 is TGTGCCAGCAGCTTTCTAGCGGGAGCAGGGGAAGAGACCCAGTACTTC. It specifies CASSFLAGAGEETQYF.

This clonotype was seen repeatedly, ten times or more. The gene calls are TRBV21-1 and TRBJ2-7; the table assigns TRBD2, which was not confirmed against the DNA. TRBV21-1 is reported as a pseudogene. The CDR3 is 14 residues long. The CDR3 here is CASSRRAGVYEQYF. The CDR3 DNA sequence: TGTGCCAGCAGCAGGAGGGCCGGGGTGTACGAGCAGTACTTC.

This clonotype was recorded a few times. The chain links TRBV11-2 to TRBJ1-1; 8 positions agree with TRBD1. V shed 5 bases, J shed 0 bases, and the junction held 11 bases outside the gene matches. The CDR3 extends over 17 amino acids. Per germline, CDR1 SGHAT and CDR2 FQNNGV. This CDR3 is CASSPRRQGAMNTEAFF. The DNA for the CDR3 is TGTGCCAGCAGCCCTAGGCGGCAGGGGGCGATGAACACTGAAGCTTTCTTT.

This clonotype was detected ten times or more. The chain uses TRBV3-1 and TRBJ2-7, with 8 positions matching TRBD2. CDR3 length: 15 amino acids. The junction had 3 bases not matched to a gene; V was cut back by 2 bases and J by 0 bases. Germline V CDR1 and CDR2: LGHDT, YNNKEL (reference sequence). This chain's CDR3 is CASSQSGSFSYEQYF. The CDR3 DNA is TGTGCCAGCAGCCAAAGCGGGAGCTTCTCCTACGAGCAGTACTTC.

This clonotype was counted a few times. The chain has TRBV19 and TRBJ2-7; TRBD2 aligns across 12 bases. This CDR3 is 14 amino acids long. V dropped 7 bases and J dropped 2; count of bases not matched to a gene: 3. Germline V lookup: CDR1 LNHDA, CDR2 SQIVND (reference sequence). CDR3 nucleotides: TGTGCCAGTAAATGGACTAGCGGGACCTACGAGCAGTACTTC. As protein: CASKWTSGTYEQYF.

This clonotype was detected a few times. The chain employs TRBV20-1 and TRBJ2-7; D is ambiguous. There are 14 residues in the CDR3. Germline V gives CDR1 DFQATT, CDR2 SNEGSKA (reference sequence). V was trimmed by 6 bases and J by 3 bases, leaving 18 bases between them. The CDR3 DNA sequence: TGCAGTGCGTCTGTAGGCCCTACTTTCTACGAGCAGTACTTC. Amino acid sequence: CSASVGPTFYEQYF.

This clonotype showed up many times. The chain links TRBV5-6 to TRBJ2-5; D is unclear. V shed 7 bases and J shed 1 base, with 11 bases lying between them. The CDR3 consists of 13 residues. Germline V CDR1 and CDR2: SGHDT, YYEEEE. The CDR3 DNA reads as TGTGCCAGCGGATATTTCGGCCAAGAGACCCAGTACTTC. This sequence encodes CASGYFGQETQYF.

The CDR3 DNA reads TGCAGCGCCCCCCTAGCGGGCGGGGCCCTCCAAGAGACCCAGTACTTC. This translates into CSAPLAGGALQETQYF. This chain links TRBV29-1 with TRBJ2-5, with 8 bases matching TRBD2. Germline assignment: CDR1 SQVTM and CDR2 ANQGSEA. V gave up 7 bases and J gave up 1 base; unmatched junction bases: 14. The length of the CDR3 is 16 residues. The full variable domain, in which reference TRBV29-1 and TRBJ2-5 provide the parts outside the CDR3, is SAVISQKPSRDICQRGTSLTIQCQVDSQVTMMFWYRQQPGQSLTLIATANQGSEATYESGFVIDKFPISRPNLTFSTLTVSNMSPEDSSIYLCSAPLAGGALQETQYFGPGTRLLVL.